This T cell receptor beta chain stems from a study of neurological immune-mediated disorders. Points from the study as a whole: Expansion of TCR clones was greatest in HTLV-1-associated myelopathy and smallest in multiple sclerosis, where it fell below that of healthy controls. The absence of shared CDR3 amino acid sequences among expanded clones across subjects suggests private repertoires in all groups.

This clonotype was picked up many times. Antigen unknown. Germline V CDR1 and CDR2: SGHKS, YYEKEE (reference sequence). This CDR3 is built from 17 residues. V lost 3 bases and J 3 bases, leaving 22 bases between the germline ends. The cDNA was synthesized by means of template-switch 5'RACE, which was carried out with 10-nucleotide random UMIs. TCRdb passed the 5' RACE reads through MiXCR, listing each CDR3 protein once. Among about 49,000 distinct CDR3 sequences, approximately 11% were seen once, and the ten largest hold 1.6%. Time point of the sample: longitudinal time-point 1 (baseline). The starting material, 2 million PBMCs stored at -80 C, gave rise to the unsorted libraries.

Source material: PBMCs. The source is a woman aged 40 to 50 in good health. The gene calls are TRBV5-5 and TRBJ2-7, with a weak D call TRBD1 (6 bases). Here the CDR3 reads CASSSTRGQLRGYEQYF. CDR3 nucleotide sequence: TGTGCCAGCAGCTCTACCAGAGGACAGCTACGGGGCTACGAGCAGTACTTC.